This T cell receptor (beta chain) derives from a study of blood T cell repertoires in COVID-19 (dated by TCRdb to the early 2020s). For the wider study: Samples covering the acute and convalescent phases of COVID-19 were provided by collaborators in the United States, Italy and Spain. The prospective study material was composed of cDNA or gDNA derived from T cells, B-cell-depleted T cells, or PBMCs. Deeply sampled blood TCRbeta repertoires from subjects exposed to, actively infected with, or recovered from COVID-19 were included in the dataset. A freely available public database, intended as a resource for researchers studying the immune response to SARS-CoV-2, is where the repertoires were released. The samples were drawn from two sources: the first 160 participants of the ongoing ImmuneRACE study, and fewer than 1,500 subjects contributed by 6 global collaborators. Nearly every sample came with metadata listing a de-identified subject ID, COVID-19 status, age in years and sex. HLA class I and class II types, where available, came from metadata supplied by the sample provider rather than from assay-based typing.

TCRbeta CDR3 regions were amplified from genomic DNA using the immunoSEQ Assay, a bias-controlled multiplex PCR. In the authors' own workflow: The number of nucleated cells in each sample was estimated by amplification of reference gene primers within the assay. To quantify the absolute abundance of each unique TCRbeta CDR3 rearrangement, sequence reads were collapsed and filtered. For each sample, productive Simpson clonality was calculated by taking the square root of Simpson's diversity index across productive rearrangements. What TCRdb holds here is the immuneACCESS table cut down to in-frame rearrangements. Part of the clones is not present; checked against another copy, under half of the missing clones reflect an unresolved V gene, and the others are unexplained. V, J and clone size reflect that table, while D and trimming were determined from the DNA. The sample table lists 130,000 to 150,000 clones, around 82% of them with a count of one. Of the sample, approximately 14% falls within the top ten clones.

Regarding this clone: The antigen this receptor binds is unknown. It has no much larger one-base neighbor in the sample; base qualities were not kept.

Each collaborating institution followed its own protocols to collect whole blood in K2EDTA tubes. For TCRbeta analysis, collaborators shipped samples in one of three forms: frozen whole blood, isolated PBMCs, or DNA extracted from either of those sample types. Overall results and qualifications from the work: How much clinical and demographic metadata was included differed by source and by participant, and the metadata was provided uncurated.

A distance of 18 bases separates the germline ends of V and J, which lose 6 bases and 6 bases respectively. Via the germline V gene, CDR1 is SGHDT and CDR2 YYEEEE. Taken from cysteine to phenylalanine, the CDR3 has 14 residues. Only the CDR3 part of the read is kept: 42 bases, read in frame from the first base. The sample taken for sequencing was peripheral blood. Rearrangement joined TRBV5-6 to TRBJ1-2, with the D gene call left open. This receptor was identified in a human donor with acute or convalescent COVID-19. The donor label of this sample is uncertain. The DNA is as follows: TGTGCCAGCACCAAAACGAGGGTTTCCGATGGCTACACCTTC. Protein translation: CASTKTRVSDGYTF.